The clone carrying this TCR beta chain came up a few times. Its specificity is not known. Germline CDR1 and CDR2: LGHDT and YNNKEL (reference sequence). J gave up 9 bases and V 4 bases, and 9 bases lay outside the gene matches. CDR3 length equals 15 residues. The source of the sample is a study of early T cells in non-severe SARS-CoV-2 infection. The overall study: The authors sequenced bulk RNA from unsorted whole blood, leaving chains unpaired.

Unique molecular identifier tags were affixed to discrete cDNA molecules. TCRdb reanalysed the 5' RACE reads using MiXCR and keeps one entry per CDR3 protein. The data contain about 45,000 distinct CDR3 sequences, about 9.9% of them singletons. Study-level results: The matching step, a VDJdb search, favored anti-spike CD8 responses and missed private and CD4 specificities.

This chain joins TRBV3-1 and TRBJ2-1; the match to TRBD2 covers 10 bases. The TCR was taken from an adult who was a healthcare worker with PCR-confirmed SARS-CoV-2 infection or an uninfected control (not recorded which). Sequencing used whole blood. The CDR3 DNA follows: TGTGCCAGCAGCCCCCCTAGCGGGAGAATCGGTGAGCAGTTCTTC. Residues: CASSPPSGRIGEQFF.